A selection of T cell receptor beta chains follows, all from one sample in a study of neurological immune-mediated disorders. TCRdb processed the 5' RACE reads anew with MiXCR; each CDR3 protein has one entry. The sample has some 95,000 distinct CDR3 sequences; around 3.3% are singletons. Sequencing used PBMCs. The receptor set was obtained from a woman aged 18-30 years with multiple sclerosis. The CDR3 runs from the conserved cysteine through the conserved F or W.

CDR3aa | j_gene | v_gene
CASRRTSGAYNEQFF | TRBJ2-1 | TRBV2
CASSLRQAGANVLTF | TRBJ2-6 | TRBV13
CATSGWDREGTDTQYF | TRBJ2-3 | TRBV15
CASSLEDRATEAFF | TRBJ1-1 | TRBV7-8
CSARDRRGEQYF | TRBJ2-7 | TRBV20-1
CASSRGYTGELFF | TRBJ2-2 | TRBV7-2
CASRNLAGAYNEQFF | TRBJ2-1 | TRBV11-2
CASSSGGGIAKNIQYF | TRBJ2-4 | TRBV5-1
CASSQISGLNTEAFF | TRBJ1-1 | TRBV3-1
CASSLVLASYEQYF | TRBJ2-7 | TRBV7-2
CASSRGAENEKLFF | TRBJ1-4 | TRBV7-2
CASSERESRGNEQFF | TRBJ2-1 | TRBV6-1
CASSHYGGTSEKLFF | TRBJ1-4 | TRBV4-1
CASRMSTDTQYF | TRBJ2-3 | TRBV12-3/TRBV12-4
CASSPDDRNTEAFF | TRBJ1-1 | TRBV18
CSVATGGEGQPQHF | TRBJ1-5 | TRBV29-1
CASSEGTAGNTIYF | TRBJ1-3 | TRBV5-1
CASSLEMTGVRAYEQYF | TRBJ2-7 | TRBV27
CAISRLAGDTQYF | TRBJ2-3 | TRBV10-3
CASSQSSTSVGQYF | TRBJ2-7 | TRBV12-3/TRBV12-4
CASSPTSGEGEQYF | TRBJ2-7 | TRBV7-9
CASSLGQLYGYTF | TRBJ1-2 | TRBV5-1
CASSLQAGVNNEQFF | TRBJ2-1 | TRBV11-2
CASSPPLAKETQYF | TRBJ2-5 | TRBV18